This T cell receptor beta chain was identified during a study of spatial heterogeneity in lung cancer. Study-wide findings and caveats: How many expanded intratumoral alpha and beta TCRs were present tracked the tumor mutation count, which was a count of nonsynonymous mutations.

The CDR3 runs to 15 residues. In germline, CDR1 is SGHVS, CDR2 FQNEAQ. With V trimmed by 6 bases and J by 5 bases, 12 bases remained unmatched. TCRdb re-called the 5' RACE reads with MiXCR, one entry per CDR3 protein. The data hold around 8,100 distinct CDR3 sequences, with 14% observed a single time. Time point denoted: sample taken at primary tumor resection. Donation came from approximately 69 patients with untreated early-stage non-small cell lung cancer. By proportion, this clonotype is medium-sized. Its antigen is still unknown. The sequencing here drew on lung tumor tissue, taken at surgery. The gene calls are TRBV7-8 and TRBJ2-7; 8 bases are a match to TRBD1. The clonotype comes from a female donor with early-stage non-small cell lung cancer. The CDR3, as DNA: TGTGCCAGCAGACTACCCGGACAGGGACCCGACGAGCAGTACTTC. This translates into CASRLPGQGPDEQYF.